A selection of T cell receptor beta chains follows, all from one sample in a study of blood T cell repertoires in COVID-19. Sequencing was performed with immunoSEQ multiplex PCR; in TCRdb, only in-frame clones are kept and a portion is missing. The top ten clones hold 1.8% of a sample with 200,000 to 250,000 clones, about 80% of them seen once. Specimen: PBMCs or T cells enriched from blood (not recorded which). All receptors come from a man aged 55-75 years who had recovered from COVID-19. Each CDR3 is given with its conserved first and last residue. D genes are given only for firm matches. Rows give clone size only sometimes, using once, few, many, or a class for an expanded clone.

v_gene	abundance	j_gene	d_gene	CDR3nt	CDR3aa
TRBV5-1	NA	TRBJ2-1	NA	TGCGCCAGCAGCTTGCGTCTAGCGAGGACGGGAAATGAGCAGTTCTTC	CASSLRLARTGNEQFF
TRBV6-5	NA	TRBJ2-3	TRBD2	TGTGCCGGGGGCTCAGCCGGGGGGGCGAATACGCAGTATTTT	CAGGSAGGANTQYF
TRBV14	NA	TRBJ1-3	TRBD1	TGTGCCAGCAGCCAAGCGTTTAATCGCGGGACAGGGGGAAACACCATATATTTT	CASSQAFNRGTGGNTIYF
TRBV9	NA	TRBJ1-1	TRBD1	TGTGCCAGCAGCCCGCGCGGGACAGGTCGTCCAGGAGGTGAAGCTTTCTTT	CASSPRGTGRPGGEAFF
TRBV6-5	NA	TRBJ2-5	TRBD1	TGTGCCAGCGTCTCAACAGGGGGCAGGGAGACCCAGTACTTC	CASVSTGGRETQYF
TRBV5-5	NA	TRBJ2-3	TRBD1	TGTGCCAGCAGCTTGGCTTTGGACAGGGGGTCCACAGATACGCAGTATTTT	CASSLALDRGSTDTQYF
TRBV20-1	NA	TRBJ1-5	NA	TGCAGTGCTAGTGGGGGGGATAGCAATCAGCCCCAGCATTTT	CSASGGDSNQPQHF
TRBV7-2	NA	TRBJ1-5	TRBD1	TGTGCCAGCAGCGGGACAGTTAGCAATCAGCCCCAGCATTTT	CASSGTVSNQPQHF
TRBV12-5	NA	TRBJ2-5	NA	TGTGCTAGTGGTCGCGTTTACCAGGGCAGCCAAGAGACCCAGTACTTC	CASGRVYQGSQETQYF
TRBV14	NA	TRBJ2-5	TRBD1	TGTGCCAGCAGCCAAGAGAGTATAGGGACAGGGCTCCAAGAGACCCAGTACTTC	CASSQESIGTGLQETQYF
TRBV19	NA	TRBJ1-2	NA	TGTGCCAGTAGTAATTTAGTGTCGTCGGGGTACGATGGCTACACCTTC	CASSNLVSSGYDGYTF
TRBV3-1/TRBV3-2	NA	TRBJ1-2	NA	TGTGCCAGCAGCCAAGATTGGGCCGATTATGGCTACACCTTC	CASSQDWADYGYTF
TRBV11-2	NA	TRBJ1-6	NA	TGTGCCAGCAGCTTGGGGGGAAGCGGTAATTCACCCCTCCACTTT	CASSLGGSGNSPLHF
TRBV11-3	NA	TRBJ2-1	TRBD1	TGTGCCAGCAGCTTAGACAGGGGGCAGGGGCAGTTCTTC	CASSLDRGQGQFF
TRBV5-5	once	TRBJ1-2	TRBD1	TGTGCCAGCAGCTTACAGGGGTCGGCCGTGGTTGGCTACACCTTC	CASSLQGSAVVGYTF
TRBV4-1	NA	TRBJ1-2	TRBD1	TGCGCCAGCAGCCGGGACAGGGTCATAGGGGGCTACACCTTC	CASSRDRVIGGYTF
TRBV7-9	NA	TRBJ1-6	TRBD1	TGTGCCAGCAGCTTTCCGGGACAGTCACCCCTCCACTTT	CASSFPGQSPLHF
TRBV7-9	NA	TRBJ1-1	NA	TGTGCCAGCAGCTTAGGGACAGCGAACACTGAAGCTTTCTTT	CASSLGTANTEAFF
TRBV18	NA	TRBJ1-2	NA	TGTGCCAGCTCCCCGAGCGGGGCGGATGGCTACACCTTC	CASSPSGADGYTF
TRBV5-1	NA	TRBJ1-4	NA	TGCGCCAGCAGCTCTTCCGGGACTAGTGAAAAACTGTTTTTT	CASSSSGTSEKLFF
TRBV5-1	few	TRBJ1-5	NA	TGCGCCAGCAGCTTGCCAGGGGATGGTCAGCCCCAGCATTTT	CASSLPGDGQPQHF
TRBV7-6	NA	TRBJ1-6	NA	TGTGCCAGCAGCACAGGGTCCTTCGCGGATCGACCCCTCCACTTT	CASSTGSFADRPLHF
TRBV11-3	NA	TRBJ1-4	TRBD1	TGTGCCAGCAGCTTAGGTTCCGGGACAGATAATGAAAAACTGTTTTTT	CASSLGSGTDNEKLFF
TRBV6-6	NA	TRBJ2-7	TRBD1	TGTGCCAGCAGGGGCACCAGGGGGCTTGACGACGAGCAGTACTTC	CASRGTRGLDDEQYF
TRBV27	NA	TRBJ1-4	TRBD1	TGTGCCAGACACCGGGACAGAACTAATGAAAAACTGTTTTTT	CARHRDRTNEKLFF
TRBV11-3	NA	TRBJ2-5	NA	TGTGCCAGCAGCACCCGAATTACAGAGTACCAAGAGACCCAGTACTTC	CASSTRITEYQETQYF
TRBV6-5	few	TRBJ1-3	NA	TGTGCCAGCAGTTACTCCGGAAGCGGAGGTGGAAACACCATATATTTT	CASSYSGSGGGNTIYF
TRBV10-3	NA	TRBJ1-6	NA	TGTGCCATCAGTGAAAGGGACTCGGATAATTCACCCCTCCACTTT	CAISERDSDNSPLHF
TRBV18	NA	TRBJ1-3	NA	TGTGCCAGCTCACCGGAGGGAGCTCTAGGAAACACCATATATTTT	CASSPEGALGNTIYF
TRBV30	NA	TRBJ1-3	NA	TGTGCCTGGAGTGTACTTTCGGGCTCGACAGAATACTCTGGAAACACCATATATTTT	CAWSVLSGSTEYSGNTIYF
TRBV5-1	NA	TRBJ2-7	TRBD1	TGCGCCAGCAGCTTGGGGCGGACAGGGAGTTACGAGCAGTACTTC	CASSLGRTGSYEQYF